This TCR beta chain was identified in a study of PD-1 blockade in classical Hodgkin lymphoma. The study, taken as a whole, reports: Repertoires differed for reasons still undefined, possibly disease activity or prior therapy.

The CDR3 length is 13 residues. Time point of the sample: newly diagnosed, previously untreated cHL patient sample. Isolation of CD8+ T cells from thawed PBMCs used magnetic negative selection. On this clone itself: The antigen is undetermined.

Assay: immunoSEQ multiplex PCR; the TCRdb copy retains only in-frame clones and omits some. The profile covers 10,000 or so clones, with over 75% appearing a single time and more than 13% taken by the ten largest. The specimen was CD8+ T cells from blood. The source of this sequence is a human donor with classical Hodgkin lymphoma. This chain joins TRBV21-1 and TRBJ1-3. TRBV21-1 is listed as a pseudogene. CDR3 bases: TGTGCCAGCAGCAAGGGACTTGCAAACACCATATATTTT. Translating it yields CASSKGLANTIYF.